This T cell receptor beta chain emerged from a study of CD8+ T cells in alopecia areata (dated by TCRdb to between 2018 and 2020). About the study as a whole: The treated patients took part in an open-label pilot trial in which moderate-to-severe alopecia areata was treated with oral tofacitinib at 5 to 10 mg twice daily. Patients received tofacitinib for 6 to 18 months and were then followed off drug for 6 months to check for delayed response and recurrence. In both human patients and the C3H/HeJ mouse model, the study applied high-throughput TCRbeta sequencing to look at T cell clonal expansion in alopecia areata. On the human side, TCRbeta sequencing was run on scalp tissue and on sorted CD4+ and CD8+ peripheral blood T cells from healthy controls and from alopecia areata patients with either patchy or totalis/universalis disease. Tofacitinib-treated patients had biopsies at baseline and at 4 and 24 weeks of treatment, with a later scalp biopsy in several patients. Scalp clonality was compared across normal scalp (n=4), patchy alopecia areata scalp (n=8), and alopecia totalis/universalis scalp (n=8). RNA was extracted with the PAXgene miRNA kit for fixed scalp, the miRNeasy kit for PBMCs, and the RNeasy kit for mouse skin. TCRbeta CDR3 regions were amplified by immunoSEQ multiplex PCR using 35 Vbeta forward and 13 Jbeta reverse primers.

Study-wide findings and limitations: Unlike mouse skin, where gammadelta T cells dominate, normal human skin contains resident alphabeta T cells that get sequenced too, which complicates analysis of the scalp TCR repertoire. Higher clonality and more expanded CD8+ clones were observed in lesional scalp than in normal scalp, particularly in alopecia totalis/universalis, a finding suggestive of antigenic drive. Compared with mice, TCR sequences shared between patients were less clear, possibly partly because of HLA diversity across the patient population.

Libraries came from the immunoSEQ multiplex PCR assay. RNA was extracted from all samples and reverse transcribed into cDNA as template for TCR sequencing. First-strand cDNA was synthesized with SuperScript III using a 2:1 mix of oligo-dT and random hexamers. Amplification bias was assessed with a synthetic immune receptor repertoire, and residual bias was removed computationally. The paper's processing steps were these. Raw reads were preprocessed for error removal, and CDR3 was defined according to IMGT conventions as running from the conserved cysteine to phenylalanine. Clonality was calculated as 1 minus Shannon entropy normalized by log2 of the number of productive unique TCRs. CD4 or CD8 identity of scalp clones was inferred by cross-referencing scalp TCRbeta sequences with sorted blood CD4 and CD8 repertoires. This immuneACCESS table, as held by TCRdb, lists in-frame sequences with V and J called but not all clones. Of the missing ones, under half trace to an unresolved V gene in checked studies; the others have no known cause. V and J calls and clone size are given by that table; D and trimming were obtained from the DNA. Within this sample are 170,000 or so clones, with roughly 59% of them counted one time only. The ten largest make up 1.5% to 2% of the sample.

About this clone: Its antigen remains unidentified. No much larger clonotype is one base removed from it; base qualities were not supplied. The sample has other DNA sequences that encode this CDR3 too.

Reading the label with the study, this specimen's time point is: baseline before oral tofacitinib. From alopecia areata patients, peripheral blood was collected along with lesional scalp punch biopsies. PBMCs were separated by density centrifugation and stained for CD3, CD4 and CD8, after which CD4+ and CD8+ T cells were sorted on a FACSAria. This receptor was taken from a human donor with alopecia areata. Sequenced material: CD4+ T cells sorted from blood, taken at week 0.

The CDR3 sequence is CSVGDSYGYTF. The base sequence is TGCAGCGTTGGGGACAGTTATGGCTACACCTTC. The chain is encoded by TRBV29-1 joined to TRBJ1-2, with 7 middle bases fitting TRBD1. The CDR3 sequence holds 11 residues, the cysteine and phenylalanine included. Only CDR3 DNA remains: 33 bases, in frame from the first base. V has 4 bases trimmed and J has 5 bases trimmed; junction bases matching no gene number 1. CDR1 and CDR2 are drawn from the germline V gene: SQVTM, ANQGSEA.